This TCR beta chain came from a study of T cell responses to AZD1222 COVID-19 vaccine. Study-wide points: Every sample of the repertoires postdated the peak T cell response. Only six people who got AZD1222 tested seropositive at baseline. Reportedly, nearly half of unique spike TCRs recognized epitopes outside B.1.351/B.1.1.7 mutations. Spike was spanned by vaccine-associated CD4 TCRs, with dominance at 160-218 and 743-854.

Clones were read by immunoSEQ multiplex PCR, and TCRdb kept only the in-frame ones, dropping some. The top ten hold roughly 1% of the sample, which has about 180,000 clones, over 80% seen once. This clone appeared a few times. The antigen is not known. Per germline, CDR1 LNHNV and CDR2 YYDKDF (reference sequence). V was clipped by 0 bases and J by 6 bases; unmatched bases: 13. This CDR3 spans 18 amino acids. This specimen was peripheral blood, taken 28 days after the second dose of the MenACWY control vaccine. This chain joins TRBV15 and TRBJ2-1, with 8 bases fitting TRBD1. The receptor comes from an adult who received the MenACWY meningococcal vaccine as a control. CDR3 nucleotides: TGTGCCACCAGCAGAGACCCAACAGGGGGTATAATGGGCAATGAGCAGTTCTTC. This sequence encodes CATSRDPTGGIMGNEQFF.